The clone carrying this T cell receptor (beta chain) was detected ten times or more. The source of the sample is a study of neurological immune-mediated disorders. Using its own MiXCR run on the 5' RACE reads, TCRdb lists one record per CDR3 protein. The table lists approximately 66,000 distinct CDR3 sequences, 4.5% of them singletons, with less than 8% in the top ten. Per germline, CDR1 SGHDN and CDR2 FVKESK. The ends were cut back, 0 bases at V and 5 bases at J, with 10 bases in the middle. The CDR3 consists of 15 residues. The chain carries TRBV14 and TRBJ2-2, with D unclear. Sequenced sample: PBMCs. This TCR came from a man under 40 with multiple sclerosis. Here the CDR3 reads CASSQDESFTGELFF. In DNA, the CDR3 is TGTGCCAGCAGCCAAGATGAGTCGTTTACCGGGGAGCTGTTTTTT. Full variable domain (outside the CDR3, taken from reference TRBV14 and TRBJ2-2): EAGVTQFPSHSVIEKGQTVTLRCDPISGHDNLYWYRRVMGKEIKFLLHFVKESKQDESGMPNNRFLAERTGGTYSTLKVQPAELEDSGVYFCASSQDESFTGELFFGEGSRLTVL.